Each of the 20 T cell receptor beta chains below was sequenced from the same sample in a study of human versus mouse CDR3 diversity and MHC coevolution. Clones were read by immunoSEQ multiplex PCR, and TCRdb kept only the in-frame ones, dropping some. Of about 83,000 clones in the sample, around 90% are singletons; the top ten hold less than 0.19%. Sequencing was done on a sample of naive CD4+ T cells from blood. Subset defined: CD45RO-negative CD62L-positive naive CD4 T cells. The source is a person aged 30-69 years in good health.

The V gene is TRBV5-1, the J gene TRBJ2-1; 7 nucleotides line up with TRBD1. Germline CDR1 and CDR2: SGHRS and YFSETQ. CDR3 length: 14 amino acids. Trimming took 4 bases from V and 1 from J; bases not matched to a gene: 2. DNA of the CDR3: TGCGCCAGCAGCGGGGGACAGTCCTACAATGAGCAGTTCTTC. Protein product: CASSGGQSYNEQFF.

The chain is built from TRBV30 and TRBJ2-7, with D tentatively TRBD2 (6 bases). V was trimmed by 0 bases and J by 3 bases, leaving 15 bases between them. This CDR3 comprises 15 residues. The germline CDR1 and CDR2 sequences are GTSNPN and SVGIG (reference sequence). This chain's CDR3 is CAWSVRGNSRYEQYF. CDR3 DNA: TGTGCCTGGAGTGTACGGGGGAATAGCCGCTACGAGCAGTACTTC.

This chain uses TRBV19 with TRBJ1-5, with D uncertain. The CDR3 sequence is 17 residues long. Trimming removed 5 bases at V and 0 bases at J, with 17 bases between. Per germline, CDR1 LNHDA and CDR2 SQIVND (reference sequence). This chain's CDR3 is CASSYDITRYSNQPQHF. CDR3 in DNA: TGTGCCAGTAGTTATGACATTACCCGTTATAGCAATCAGCCCCAGCATTTT.

The CDR3 sequence: CASSLSGGRVYNEQFF. The CDR3, as DNA: TGCGCCAGCAGCTTGTCTGGCGGGAGGGTTTATAATGAGCAGTTCTTC. This chain links TRBV5-1 with TRBJ2-1, with 9 bases that match TRBD2. CDR1 SGHRS and CDR2 YFSETQ come from the germline V gene. With 1 base clipped from V and 7 bases from J, the junction kept 9 bases outside the gene matches. The CDR3 has 16 residues.

The V call is TRBV25-1, the J call TRBJ2-7; 11 nucleotides line up with TRBD2. The CDR3 extends over 15 amino acids. With V trimmed by 4 bases and J by 3 bases, 5 bases remained unmatched. CDR1 and CDR2 from the germline V gene are MGHDK and SYGVNS. The chain's CDR3 is CASSVSGRGLYEQYF. CDR3 DNA sequence: TGTGCCAGCAGTGTTAGCGGGAGGGGGCTCTACGAGCAGTACTTC.

V gene TRBV18 combines with J gene TRBJ1-1, with TRBD1 matching over 7 bases. CDR3 length: 16 amino acids. The V segment lost 3 bases and the J segment 1 base; nucleotides outside the gene matches: 8. The germline V gene has CDR1 KGHSH and CDR2 LQKENI. The CDR3 is CASSPWTGQGNTEAFF. The DNA for the CDR3 is TGTGCCAGCTCACCGTGGACAGGCCAGGGGAACACTGAAGCTTTCTTT.

The V gene is TRBV6-5, the J gene TRBJ2-5; D unclear. Trimming took off 2 bases at V and 7 bases at J, with 14 bases between the two ends. The CDR3 contains 14 residues. CDR1 and CDR2 (germline): MNHEY, SVGAGI. CDR3: CASSYLDRTGTQYF. CDR3 DNA sequence: TGTGCCAGCAGTTACCTAGACCGTACGGGGACCCAGTACTTC.

V and J are TRBV5-1 and TRBJ1-1, with 8 bases that match TRBD1. Germline V gene data show CDR1 as SGHRS and CDR2 as YFSETQ. The CDR3 contains 19 residues. Germline trimming cut 0 bases from V and 0 bases from J; bases unmatched to any gene: 13. CDR3 DNA sequence: TGCGCCAGCAGCTTGGAGGGACAGGATGGGGGGACCATGAACACTGAAGCTTTCTTT. This codes for CASSLEGQDGGTMNTEAFF.

The V and J genes are TRBV28 and TRBJ2-3; the match to TRBD2 covers 9 bases. The CDR3 has 17 amino acids. Germline CDR1 reads MDHEN; CDR2 reads SYDVKM. Losses at the gene ends were 0 bases for V and 1 base for J; bases not matched to a gene: 5. CDR3 DNA: TGTGCCAGCAGTTTATGGACGGAGCGGGGGGGCACAGATACGCAGTATTTT. This codes for CASSLWTERGGTDTQYF.

This chain uses TRBV4-1 with TRBJ2-7, with 10 bases fitting TRBD2. V shed 3 bases and J 5 bases; nucleotides not matched to a gene: 13. The CDR3 consists of 17 residues. The germline V gene encodes CDR1 MGHRA and CDR2 YSYEKL. The CDR3 sequence: CASSHRTRTSGENEQYF. CDR3 coding DNA: TGCGCCAGCAGCCACCGAACCCGAACTAGCGGGGAGAACGAGCAGTACTTC.

The chain recombines TRBV29-1 with TRBJ1-5; D is ambiguous. CDR3 size: 13 residues. Trimming took 6 bases from V and 7 from J, leaving 16 bases between them. Germline values: CDR1 SQVTM, CDR2 ANQGSEA. In DNA, the CDR3 is TGCAGCGTGAACGGAGGGCGTGGACAGCCCCAGCATTTT. Translation gives CSVNGGRGQPQHF.

The chain combines TRBV6-6 with TRBJ1-1, with D maybe TRBD1 (5 bases). The CDR3 loop spans 16 amino acids. Germline V gives CDR1 MNHNY, CDR2 SVGAGI (reference sequence). Trimming took 5 bases from V and 0 from J, leaving 16 bases between them. The CDR3 sequence: CASSPPRRGLNTEAFF. The CDR3 DNA reads as TGTGCCAGCAGTCCCCCCAGGCGGGGCCTGAACACTGAAGCTTTCTTT.

The J gene is TRBJ2-7, the V gene TRBV21-1; TRBD2, as called in the table, went unchecked against the DNA. TRBV21-1 is a pseudogene. This CDR3 region has 14 residues. CDR3 DNA: TGTGCCAGCAGCAAAGGGGAGGGCCTCTACGAGCAGTACTTC. As protein: CASSKGEGLYEQYF.

This chain connects TRBV7-2 to TRBJ1-5; TRBD1 agrees at 9 bases. Germline CDR1 and CDR2: SGHTA and FQGNSA. The CDR3 runs to 15 residues. V shed 5 bases, J shed 6 bases, and the junction held 8 bases outside the gene matches. CDR3 in amino acids: CASSLRQGEGQPQHF. The CDR3 nucleotides are TGTGCCAGCAGCCTTCGACAGGGGGAAGGTCAGCCCCAGCATTTT.

The genes are TRBV10-3 and TRBJ1-2, with a possible D match to TRBD1 (5 bases). Trimming left V 6 bases short and J 8 bases short, with 16 bases between. Germline V gene sequence: CDR1 ENHRY, CDR2 SYGVKD. This CDR3 contains 13 residues. The CDR3 DNA is TGTGCCATCAGCGGGGGACCTGAGACGGGCTACACCTTC. Translation: CAISGGPETGYTF.

This chain links TRBV6-5 with TRBJ1-2, with TRBD1 as a possible D gene (5 bases). Trimming removed 6 bases at V and 8 bases at J, with 16 bases between. CDR1 is MNHEY and CDR2 is SVGAGI in the germline V gene. The CDR3 length is 13 residues. CDR3 sequence (DNA): TGTGCCAGCAGCAGTGACAGTCGTAGCGGCTACACCTTC. It yields the protein CASSSDSRSGYTF.

This chain uses TRBV19 with TRBJ1-3; D not resolved. Germline values: CDR1 LNHDA, CDR2 SQIVND (reference sequence). CDR3 length: 14 amino acids. V lost 5 bases to trimming and J lost 0 bases, with 8 bases between them. The CDR3 protein is CASSYTDSGNTIYF. For the CDR3, the DNA is TGTGCCAGTAGTTACACAGACTCTGGAAACACCATATATTTT.

This sequence joins TRBV27 and TRBJ2-1; D not resolved. The ends were cut back, 3 bases at V and 0 bases at J, with 9 bases in the middle. The CDR3 length is 15 residues. Germline V CDR1 and CDR2: MNHEY, SMNVEV (reference sequence). CDR3 in amino acids: CASSFGGSSYNEQFF. CDR3 nucleotide sequence: TGTGCCAGCAGTTTTGGTGGTAGCTCCTACAATGAGCAGTTCTTC.

The chain uses TRBV30 and TRBJ1-6; D is uncertain. Germline V CDR1 and CDR2: GTSNPN, SVGIG (reference sequence). CDR3 size: 14 residues. Between the trimmed V and J ends, which lost 3 bases and 9 bases, there was a span of 15 bases. CDR3 DNA sequence: TGTGCCTGGAGCTTGGACGGGGAAATTTCACCCCTCCACTTT. It encodes CAWSLDGEISPLHF.

The rearrangement joins TRBV2 to TRBJ1-1; TRBD1 is a possible D gene (6 bases). Germline CDR1 SNHLY, CDR2 FYNNEI. Trimming removed 6 bases from V and 0 bases from J, with 14 bases in between. CDR3 length equals 15 residues. The CDR3 bases are TGTGCCAGCAGGATATCACAGGGCGTGAACACTGAAGCTTTCTTT. This gives the protein CASRISQGVNTEAFF.